This passage covers 8 T cell receptor beta chains from one sample sequenced in a study of blood T cell repertoires in COVID-19. The assay was immunoSEQ multiplex PCR, and TCRdb's table has in-frame clones only and misses some. The sample records hundreds of thousands of clones, around 82% being singletons. The sequenced material came from peripheral blood. The receptors shown here come from a human donor in a cohort sampled during active COVID-19.

In this sample, this clone turned up a few times. The chain uses TRBV6-5 and TRBJ1-5; D gene ambiguous. V was cut by 5 bases and J by 6 bases, with 11 bases left in between. The CDR3 is made up of 13 amino acids. The germline CDR1 and CDR2 sequences are MNHEY and SVGAGI. CDR3 DNA sequence: TGTGCCAGCAGTATCCCCCCTTTTCAGCCCCAGCATTTT. It encodes CASSIPPFQPQHF.

This clone was observed once. The CDR3: CASKNNPTSGGTGELFF. The CDR3 DNA sequence: TGTGCCAGCAAAAACAACCCGACTAGCGGGGGCACCGGGGAGCTGTTTTTT. The chain has TRBV28 and TRBJ2-2; TRBD2 aligns across 12 bases. CDR1 MDHEN and CDR2 SYDVKM come from the germline V gene. With V trimmed by 7 bases and J by 4 bases, 10 bases remained unmatched. The CDR3 contains 17 residues.

The V call is TRBV11-3, the J call TRBJ2-3; TRBD1 aligns across 11 bases. J gave up 5 bases and V 5 bases, and 9 bases lay outside the gene matches. Germline loops: CDR1 SGHNT, CDR2 YENEEA. This CDR3 comprises 16 residues. CDR3 in DNA: TGTGCCAGCAGCACAAGGACAGGGGGCTCTGGAGATACGCAGTATTTT. Translated, it gives CASSTRTGGSGDTQYF. The full variable domain, with the rest looked up from reference TRBV11-3 and TRBJ2-3, is EAGVVQSPRYKIIEKKQPVAFWCNPISGHNTLYWYLQNLGQGPELLIRYENEEAVDDSQLPKDRFSAERLKGVDSTLKIQPAELGDSAVYLCASSTRTGGSGDTQYFGPGTRLTVL.

This clone was found a few times. This rearrangement joins TRBV6-2 or TRBV6-3 to TRBJ1-2; a possible D gene is TRBD1 (6 bases). The V gene lost 5 bases and the J gene lost 5 bases, with 24 bases spanning the gap. Germline V gene lookup returns CDR1 MNHEY and CDR2 SVGEGT. The CDR3 contains 17 residues. The CDR3 is CASSPYPETGQEYGYTF. CDR3 nucleotides: TGTGCCAGCAGTCCCTACCCTGAGACAGGCCAGGAGTATGGCTACACCTTC.

This clone was seen more than once but under ten times. This chain connects TRBV6-6 to TRBJ1-5, with D possibly TRBD1 on 6 matching bases. This CDR3 is built from 13 residues. V gave up 11 bases and J gave up 2 bases, with 13 bases separating them. The germline CDR1 and CDR2 sequences are MNHNY and SVGAGI (reference sequence). Here the CDR3 reads CAQSEGGNQPQHF. Here the CDR3 DNA reads TGTGCCCAATCCGAGGGGGGCAATCAGCCCCAGCATTTT.

The chain uses TRBV4-2 and TRBJ1-6; unclear D gene. V was pared by 1 base and J by 7 bases, with 14 bases between. Germline values: CDR1 LGHNA, CDR2 YNFKEQ. CDR3 length equals 16 residues. The CDR3 is CASSQGLTARNSPLHF. CDR3 DNA: TGTGCCAGCAGCCAAGGACTCACGGCAAGGAATTCACCCCTCCACTTT.

The chain combines TRBV10-2 with TRBJ2-7; the D is unclear. The CDR3 extends over 13 amino acids. CDR1 WSHSY and CDR2 SAAADI come from the germline V gene. V gave up 6 bases and J gave up 3 bases, with 12 bases separating them. CDR3 in DNA: TGCGCCAGCAGCCAGACAAGGATCTACGAGCAGTACTTC. It encodes CASSQTRIYEQYF.

V is TRBV5-1 and J is TRBJ2-5; D might be TRBD2 (6 bases). V lost 7 bases and J lost 0, with 16 bases in between. Germline V CDR1 and CDR2: SGHRS, YFSETQ. This CDR3 contains 15 residues. The CDR3 DNA reads TGCGCCAGCCGTACCCTCCGGGACTACCAAGAGACCCAGTACTTC. Translation gives CASRTLRDYQETQYF.